This T cell receptor beta chain was sequenced in a study of blood T cells in healthy people across ages. Primed by a sample-barcoded 5' primer and a J-beta primer mix, a second PCR proceeded for about 6 to 12 cycles. TCRdb recomputed calls from the 5' RACE reads with MiXCR, one row per CDR3 protein. The repertoire holds about 1.4 million distinct CDR3 sequences, with approximately 63% as singletons. The germline CDR1 and CDR2 sequences are MDHEN and SYDVKM. CDR3 length equals 12 residues. V lost 5 bases and J lost 6, with 11 bases in between. The sample consisted of blood. This chain links TRBV28 with TRBJ2-7; D not certain. The sequence was collected from a man younger than 35 in good health. The CDR3 sequence: CASSGSNGEQYF. CDR3 coding DNA: TGTGCCAGCAGTGGATCCAATGGCGAGCAGTACTTC. The entire variable domain, with the rest obtained from reference TRBV28 and TRBJ2-7, is as follows: DVKVTQSSRYLVKRTGEKVFLECVQDMDHENMFWYRQDPGLGLRLIYFSYDVKMKEKGDIPEGYSVSREKKERFSLILESASTNQTSMYLCASSGSNGEQYFGPGTRLTVT.